The 23 T cell receptor beta chains below all came from one sample that was sequenced in a study of T cell changes during pregnancy in multiple sclerosis. Only in-frame clones appear in the TCRdb table, and some are missing; sequencing was by immunoSEQ multiplex PCR. The sample contains roughly 39,000 clones, just over 90% of which appear only once. Sample: PBMCs (not recorded whether the cells were cultured). Source of these receptors: a female donor with multiple sclerosis, enrolled in a pregnancy study.

This clone was seen a few times. The chain employs TRBV5-1 and TRBJ2-1; D uncertain. CDR3 size: 11 residues. The germline V gene has CDR1 SGHRS and CDR2 YFSETQ. The V end lost 0 bases, the J end lost 10 bases, and 5 bases lay between the germline ends. CDR3 DNA: TGCGCCAGCAGCTTGGAGGGAGAGCAGTTCTTC. It yields the protein CASSLEGEQFF. Full variable domain (outside the CDR3, taken from reference TRBV5-1 and TRBJ2-1): KAGVTQTPRYLIKTRGQQVTLSCSPISGHRSVSWYQQTPGQGLQFLFEYFSETQRNKGNFPGRFSGRQFSNSRSEMNVSTLELGDSALYLCASSLEGEQFFGPGTRLTVL.

The rearrangement joins TRBV14 to TRBJ1-3; D not certain. With 0 bases removed from V and 0 bases from J, the gap between germline ends came to 9 bases. The CDR3 sequence is 16 residues long. The germline gives CDR1 SGHDN, CDR2 FVKESK. The CDR3 here is CASSQDSTASGNTIYF. The CDR3 DNA follows: TGTGCCAGCAGCCAAGATTCCACCGCCTCTGGAAACACCATATATTTT.

V is TRBV10-1 and J is TRBJ2-1; unclear D gene. The CDR3 spans 16 residues. Trimming stripped 4 bases from V and 4 bases from J, with 17 bases between. Per the germline V gene, CDR1 is WNHNN and CDR2 is SYGVQD (reference sequence). CDR3 in DNA: TGCGCCAGCAGTGTCTCCCTTGGGGAACCATACAATGAGCAGTTCTTC. Protein: CASSVSLGEPYNEQFF.

This clone was counted a single time. The chain is built from TRBV2 and TRBJ2-1; no reliable D call. CDR3 length: 10 residues. Germline V gene sequence: CDR1 SNHLY, CDR2 FYNNEI. V was pared by 7 bases and J by 11 bases, with 9 bases between. CDR3 DNA: TGTGCCAGCAATCTTGGTCAGCAGTTCTTC. Protein product: CASNLGQQFF.

The chain carries TRBV10-3 and TRBJ2-5, with 8 bases that match TRBD2. The ends lost 0 bases at V and 5 bases at J; junction bases unmatched: 8. CDR3 size: 16 residues. The V gene's germline CDR1 is ENHRY and CDR2 SYGVKD. CDR3 DNA sequence: TGTGCCATCAGTGAGTCGGCACTAGCGGATGCGGAGACCCAGTACTTC. Protein: CAISESALADAETQYF.

The rearrangement uses TRBV9 and TRBJ2-7; 7 bases are shared with TRBD1. The CDR3 extends over 14 amino acids. J was trimmed by 1 base and V by 4 bases; bases with no gene match: 5. Germline V gene sequence: CDR1 SGDLS, CDR2 YYNGEE. The CDR3 sequence: CASSRTGYSYEQYF. The CDR3 coding sequence is TGTGCCAGCAGCCGGACAGGATATTCCTACGAGCAGTACTTC.

This sequence joins TRBV5-1 and TRBJ1-2; the D gene is possibly TRBD1 (5 bases). V was clipped by 2 bases and J by 5 bases, with 10 bases between them. Germline V gives CDR1 SGHRS, CDR2 YFSETQ. This CDR3 is 13 amino acids long. The DNA of the CDR3 is TGCGCCAGCAGCTTCACGGGGGAGTATGGCTACACCTTC. This sequence encodes CASSFTGEYGYTF.

This chain links TRBV19 with TRBJ2-3, with D perhaps given as TRBD1 or TRBD2 (6 bases each). V dropped 5 bases and J dropped 2 bases, with 14 bases sitting between them. The CDR3 consists of 15 residues. The V gene's germline CDR1 is LNHDA and CDR2 SQIVND (reference sequence). In nucleotides, the CDR3 is TGTGCCAGTAGTGTCCTCAGGGGACTCACAGATACGCAGTATTTT. It encodes CASSVLRGLTDTQYF.

The CDR3 spells CASSQDTGRAGDEQYF. The CDR3 DNA follows: TGCGCCAGCAGCCAAGATACTGGCAGGGCGGGGGACGAGCAGTACTTC. This sequence joins TRBV4-3 and TRBJ2-7, with TRBD2 matching 7 bases. This CDR3 comprises 16 residues. CDR1 and CDR2 from the germline V gene are LGHNA and YSLEER. The ends lost 0 bases at V and 5 bases at J; junction bases unmatched: 10.

This clone was detected only a few times. The chain combines TRBV4-3 with TRBJ2-5; D is tentatively TRBD1 or TRBD2 (5 bases each). Trimming removed 3 bases from V and 7 bases from J, with 15 bases in between. The CDR3 consists of 14 residues. Germline assignment: CDR1 LGHNA and CDR2 YSLEER. For the CDR3, the DNA is TGCGCCAGCAGCCAGGGGCTAGCTAAGGCGACCCAGTACTTC. This gives the protein CASSQGLAKATQYF.

The chain combines TRBV19 with TRBJ2-1; 11 bases agree with TRBD2. J was trimmed by 4 bases and V by 7 bases; bases with no gene match: 6. CDR1 is LNHDA, CDR2 SQIVND, per germline (reference sequence). The CDR3 contains 15 residues. For the CDR3, the DNA is TGTGCCAGTAACCTCCGACTAGCGGGGTACAATGAGCAGTTCTTC. It is translated as CASNLRLAGYNEQFF.

The gene calls are TRBV4-1 and TRBJ2-7; D might be TRBD2 (6 bases). Trimming pared 0 bases from V and 3 bases from J, leaving 15 bases between. This CDR3 region has 16 residues. Germline CDR1 MGHRA, CDR2 YSYEKL. CDR3 region: CASSQELGGGLYEQYF. CDR3 nucleotides: TGCGCCAGCAGCCAAGAATTGGGAGGTGGGCTCTACGAGCAGTACTTC.

The chain combines TRBV4-3 with TRBJ2-5; weak D call: TRBD1 (5 bases). From germline, CDR1 is LGHNA and CDR2 YSLEER. This CDR3 comprises 14 residues. With 1 base removed from V and 0 bases from J, the gap between germline ends came to 6 bases. Written as DNA, the CDR3 is TGCGCCAGCAGCCAAGGACAGAACCAAGAGACCCAGTACTTC. Protein sequence: CASSQGQNQETQYF.

The chain uses TRBV10-1 and TRBJ2-1; D is ambiguous. Germline CDR1 and CDR2: WNHNN and SYGVQD (reference sequence). The CDR3 loop spans 15 amino acids. Trimming took 5 bases from V and 0 from J, leaving 11 bases between them. The CDR3 protein is CASSPIESSYNEQFF. For the CDR3, the DNA is TGCGCCAGCAGTCCCATAGAGAGCTCCTACAATGAGCAGTTCTTC.

V gene TRBV5-4 combines with J gene TRBJ2-7; 13 positions agree with TRBD2. The CDR3 is 16 residues long. The germline CDR1 and CDR2 sequences are SGHNT and YYREEE (reference sequence). Trimming took 4 bases from V and 0 from J; bases not matched to a gene: 4. In DNA form, the CDR3 reads TGTGCCAGCAGCCCACGGACTAGCGGGAGCTCCTACGAGCAGTACTTC. This encodes CASSPRTSGSSYEQYF.

This clone is medium-sized by share. The chain uses TRBV9 and TRBJ2-5, with D uncertain. The ends were cut back, 2 bases at V and 7 bases at J, with 15 bases in the middle. The CDR3 has 14 amino acids. Germline assignment: CDR1 SGDLS and CDR2 YYNGEE. CDR3 region: CASSVGRSLGTQYF. In DNA, the CDR3 is TGTGCCAGCAGCGTCGGCCGGTCCCTGGGGACCCAGTACTTC.

The chain carries TRBV6-1 and TRBJ2-6, with 8 bases aligning to TRBD2. Germline V gene data show CDR1 as MNHNS and CDR2 as SASEGT. Trimming at V came to 8 bases and at J to 2 bases, leaving 2 bases not matched to a gene. The CDR3 spans 14 residues. The CDR3 DNA sequence: TGTGCCAGCCGGCGGGGGGCTGGGGCCAACGTCCTGACTTTC. Amino acids: CASRRGAGANVLTF.

The chain uses TRBV2 and TRBJ2-1; TRBD2 is a possible D gene (5 bases). Deletions cut 6 bases from V and 7 bases from J, with 16 bases between. Germline V gene data show CDR1 as SNHLY and CDR2 as FYNNEI. The CDR3 runs 14 residues. In nucleotides, the CDR3 is TGTGCCAGCAGGTGGGAGAGCGCCGGGAATGAGCAGTTCTTC. This sequence encodes CASRWESAGNEQFF.

This chain links TRBV30 with TRBJ2-1, with 8 positions matching TRBD2. The CDR3 has 11 amino acids. The V gene end was trimmed by 1 base and the J gene end by 10 bases; junction bases not matched to a gene: 0. Germline V CDR1 and CDR2: GTSNPN, SVGIG (reference sequence). Here the CDR3 reads CAWSGLAEQFF. The CDR3 bases are TGTGCCTGGAGTGGACTAGCGGAGCAGTTCTTC.

V is TRBV6-5 and J is TRBJ1-6, with D unresolved. V lost 0 bases to trimming and J lost 7 bases, with 10 bases between them. Looked up from germline, CDR1 is MNHEY and CDR2 is SVGAGI. The CDR3 extends over 15 amino acids. CDR3 in amino acids: CASSYSAALNSPLHF. Written as DNA, the CDR3 is TGTGCCAGCAGTTACTCGGCAGCACTCAATTCACCCCTCCACTTT.

V and J are TRBV19 and TRBJ2-1; the match to TRBD2 covers 9 bases. Germline CDR1 and CDR2: LNHDA and SQIVND (reference sequence). This CDR3 is built from 18 residues. The J segment lost 1 base and the V segment lost 1 base, leaving 8 bases of the junction unmatched. The CDR3: CASSIGKAGGKSYNEQFF. The CDR3 nucleotides are TGTGCCAGTAGTATAGGTAAAGCGGGAGGCAAGTCCTACAATGAGCAGTTCTTC.

The rearrangement uses TRBV4-3 and TRBJ2-1; D gene ambiguous. The CDR3 consists of 14 residues. Trimming cost V 3 bases and J 6 bases, with 12 bases left between them. Germline CDR1 LGHNA, CDR2 YSLEER. CDR3 nucleotides: TGCGCCAGCAGCCACGAGGTTGAGGCCAATGAGCAGTTCTTC. This sequence encodes CASSHEVEANEQFF.

V gene TRBV5-1 combines with J gene TRBJ2-3; 16 bases fit TRBD2. The germline V gene has CDR1 SGHRS and CDR2 YFSETQ. The CDR3 runs 18 residues. With V trimmed by 4 bases and J by 1 base, 6 bases remained unmatched. CDR3 amino acids: CASSTGLAGGPGTDTQYF. The CDR3 DNA is TGCGCCAGCAGCACGGGACTAGCGGGAGGGCCTGGCACAGATACGCAGTATTTT. The full variable domain, in which reference TRBV5-1 and TRBJ2-3 provide the parts outside the CDR3, is KAGVTQTPRYLIKTRGQQVTLSCSPISGHRSVSWYQQTPGQGLQFLFEYFSETQRNKGNFPGRFSGRQFSNSRSEMNVSTLELGDSALYLCASSTGLAGGPGTDTQYFGPGTRLTVL.